This T cell receptor (beta chain) derives from a study of blood T cells in healthy people across ages. Primed by a sample-barcoded 5' primer and a J-beta primer mix, a second PCR proceeded for about 7 to 12 cycles. TCRdb ran MiXCR on the 5' RACE reads and lists one entry per CDR3 protein. Altogether 600,000 or so distinct CDR3 sequences are present, approximately 30% being singletons, with the ten largest covering approximately 14%. The CDR3 is 11 residues long. Germline CDR1 reads SGHDT; CDR2 reads YYEEEE. V was clipped by 1 base and J by 5 bases, with 4 bases between them. This clonotype occurred many times.

The genes are TRBV5-6 and TRBJ2-7; no reliable D call. The sequenced sample consisted of blood. The TCR originated in an elderly woman in good health. CDR3 in DNA: TGTGCCAGCAGCTTGAACGACGAGCAGTACTTC. Its protein product is CASSLNDEQYF.